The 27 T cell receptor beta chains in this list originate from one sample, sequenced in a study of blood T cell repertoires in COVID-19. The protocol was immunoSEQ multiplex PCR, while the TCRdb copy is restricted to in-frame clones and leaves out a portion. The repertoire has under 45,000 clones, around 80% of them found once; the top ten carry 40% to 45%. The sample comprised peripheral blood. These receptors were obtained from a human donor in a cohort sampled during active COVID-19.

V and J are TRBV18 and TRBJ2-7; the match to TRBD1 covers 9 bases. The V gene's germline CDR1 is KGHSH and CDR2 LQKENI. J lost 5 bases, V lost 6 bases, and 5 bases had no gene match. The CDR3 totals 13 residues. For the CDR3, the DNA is TGTGCCAGCTCCGGGACAGGGAGTGACGAGCAGTACTTC. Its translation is CASSGTGSDEQYF.

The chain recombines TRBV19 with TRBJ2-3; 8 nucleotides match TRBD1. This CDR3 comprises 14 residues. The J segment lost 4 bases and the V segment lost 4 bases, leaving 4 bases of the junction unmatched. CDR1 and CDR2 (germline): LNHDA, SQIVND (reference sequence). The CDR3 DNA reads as TGTGCCAGTAGTACCTCAGGGGGCGCAGATACGCAGTATTTT. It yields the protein CASSTSGGADTQYF. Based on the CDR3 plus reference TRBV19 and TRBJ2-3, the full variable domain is DGGITQSPKYLFRKEGQNVTLSCEQNLNHDAMYWYRQDPGQGLRLIYYSQIVNDFQKGDIAEGYSVSREKKESFPLTVTSAQKNPTAFYLCASSTSGGADTQYFGPGTRLTVL.

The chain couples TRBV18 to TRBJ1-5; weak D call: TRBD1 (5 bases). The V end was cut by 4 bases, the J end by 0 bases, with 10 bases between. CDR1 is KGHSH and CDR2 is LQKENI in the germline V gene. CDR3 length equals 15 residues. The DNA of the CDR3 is TGTGCCAGCTCACGTAATGGGGCTAGCAATCAGCCCCAGCATTTT. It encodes CASSRNGASNQPQHF. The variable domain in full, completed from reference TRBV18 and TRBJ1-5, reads NAGVMQNPRHLVRRRGQEARLRCSPMKGHSHVYWYRQLPEEGLKFMVYLQKENIIDESGMPKERFSAEFPKEGPSILRIQQVVRGDSAAYFCASSRNGASNQPQHFGDGTRLSIL.

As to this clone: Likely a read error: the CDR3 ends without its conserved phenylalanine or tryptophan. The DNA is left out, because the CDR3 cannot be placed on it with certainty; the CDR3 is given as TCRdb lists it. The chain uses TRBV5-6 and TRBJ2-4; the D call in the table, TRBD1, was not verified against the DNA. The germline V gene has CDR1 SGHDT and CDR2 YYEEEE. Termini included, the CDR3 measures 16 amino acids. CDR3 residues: CASSLGGTGLNGGPRI.

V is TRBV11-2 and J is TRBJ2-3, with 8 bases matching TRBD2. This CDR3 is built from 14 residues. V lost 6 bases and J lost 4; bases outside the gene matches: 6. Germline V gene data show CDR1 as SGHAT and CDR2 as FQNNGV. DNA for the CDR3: TGTGCCAGCAGTCTACGGGGGGGACCAGATACGCAGTATTTT. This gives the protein CASSLRGGPDTQYF.

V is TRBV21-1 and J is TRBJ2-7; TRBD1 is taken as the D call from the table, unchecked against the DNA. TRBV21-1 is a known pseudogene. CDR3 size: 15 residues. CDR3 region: CASSKGQVSSLEQYV. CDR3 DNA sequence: TGTGCCAGCAGCAAAGGACAGGTCAGCTCCCTCGAGCAGTACGTC.

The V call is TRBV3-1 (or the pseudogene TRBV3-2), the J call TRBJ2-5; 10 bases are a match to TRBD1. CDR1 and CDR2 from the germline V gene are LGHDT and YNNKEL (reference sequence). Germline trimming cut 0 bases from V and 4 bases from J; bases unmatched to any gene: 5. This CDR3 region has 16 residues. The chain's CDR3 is CASSQDLGQGGETQYF. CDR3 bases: TGTGCCAGCAGCCAAGATTTAGGACAGGGGGGAGAGACCCAGTACTTC.

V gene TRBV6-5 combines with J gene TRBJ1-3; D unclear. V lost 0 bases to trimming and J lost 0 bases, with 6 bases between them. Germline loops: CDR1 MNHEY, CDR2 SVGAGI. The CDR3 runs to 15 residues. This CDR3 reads CASSYSYSSGNTIYF. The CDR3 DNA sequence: TGTGCCAGCAGTTACTCGTACAGCTCTGGAAACACCATATATTTT.

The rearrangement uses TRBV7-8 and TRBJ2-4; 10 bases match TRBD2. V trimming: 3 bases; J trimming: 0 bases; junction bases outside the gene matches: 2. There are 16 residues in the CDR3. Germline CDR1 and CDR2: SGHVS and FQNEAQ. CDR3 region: CASSFTSGEAKNIQYF. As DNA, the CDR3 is TGTGCCAGCAGCTTTACTAGCGGGGAAGCCAAAAACATTCAGTACTTC. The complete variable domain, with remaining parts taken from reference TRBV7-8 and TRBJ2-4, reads GAGVSQSPRYKVAKRGQDVALRCDPISGHVSLFWYQQALGQGPEFLTYFQNEAQLDKSGLPSDRFFAERPEGSVSTLKIQRTQQEDSAVYLCASSFTSGEAKNIQYFGAGTRLSVL.

The CDR3 nucleotides are TGTGCCAGCAGCTCGAGGACAGGGGTGAATTTGGAGACCCAGTACTTC. It yields the protein CASSSRTGVNLETQYF. The chain uses TRBV13 and TRBJ2-5; 9 bases align to TRBD1. V shed 4 bases and J 5 bases; nucleotides not matched to a gene: 11. Germline CDR1 is PRHDT and CDR2 is FYEKMQ (reference sequence). This CDR3 region has 16 residues.

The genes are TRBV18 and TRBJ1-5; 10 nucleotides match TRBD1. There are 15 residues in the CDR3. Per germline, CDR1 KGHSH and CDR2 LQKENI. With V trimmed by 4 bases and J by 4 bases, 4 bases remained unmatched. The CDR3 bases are TGTGCCAGCTCACTTCGGGACAGGGGTAATCAGCCCCAGCATTTT. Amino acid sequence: CASSLRDRGNQPQHF. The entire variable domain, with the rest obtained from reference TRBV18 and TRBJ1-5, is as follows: NAGVMQNPRHLVRRRGQEARLRCSPMKGHSHVYWYRQLPEEGLKFMVYLQKENIIDESGMPKERFSAEFPKEGPSILRIQQVVRGDSAAYFCASSLRDRGNQPQHFGDGTRLSIL.

This CDR3 reads CASSPLTGKGEQYV. As DNA, the CDR3 is TGTGCCAGCTCACCACTGACAGGGAAAGGCGAGCAGTACGTC. The rearrangement links TRBV18 to TRBJ2-7; 7 nucleotides agree with TRBD1. Per germline, CDR1 KGHSH and CDR2 LQKENI. The CDR3 runs 14 residues. The J segment lost 6 bases and the V segment lost 1 base, leaving 6 bases of the junction unmatched.

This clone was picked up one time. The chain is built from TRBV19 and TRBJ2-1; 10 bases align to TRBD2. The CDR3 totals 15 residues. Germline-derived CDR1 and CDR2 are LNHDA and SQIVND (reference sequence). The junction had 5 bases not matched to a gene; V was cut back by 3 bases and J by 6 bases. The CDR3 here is CASSIVAGGLNEQFF. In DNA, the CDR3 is TGTGCCAGTAGTATTGTAGCGGGGGGACTCAATGAGCAGTTCTTC.

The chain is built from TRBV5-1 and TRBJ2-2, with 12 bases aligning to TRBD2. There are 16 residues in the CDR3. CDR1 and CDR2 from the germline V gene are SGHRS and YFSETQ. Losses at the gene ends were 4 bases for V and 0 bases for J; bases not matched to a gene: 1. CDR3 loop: CASSPSGGANTGELFF. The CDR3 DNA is TGCGCCAGCAGCCCTAGCGGGGGGGCGAACACCGGGGAGCTGTTTTTT.

The CDR3 loop reads CASSPTGDYEQYF. The CDR3 DNA follows: TGTGCCAGCAGCCCGACAGGGGACTACGAGCAGTACTTC. The chain links TRBV4-2 to TRBJ2-7; 8 positions agree with TRBD1. This CDR3 has 13 residues. V was clipped by 4 bases and J by 3 bases; unmatched bases: 2. From germline, CDR1 is LGHNA and CDR2 YNFKEQ.

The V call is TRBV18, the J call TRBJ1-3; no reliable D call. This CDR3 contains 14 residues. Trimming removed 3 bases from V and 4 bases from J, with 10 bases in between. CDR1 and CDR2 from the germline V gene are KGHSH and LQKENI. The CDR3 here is CASSPGSSGNTIYF. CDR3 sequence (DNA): TGTGCCAGCTCACCCGGGAGTTCGGGAAACACCATATATTTT.

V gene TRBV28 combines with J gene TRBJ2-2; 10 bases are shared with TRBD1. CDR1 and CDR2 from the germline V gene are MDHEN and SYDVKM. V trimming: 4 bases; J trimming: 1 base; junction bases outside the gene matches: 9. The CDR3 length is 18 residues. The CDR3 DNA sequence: TGTGCCAGCAGTTCCCAGGACAGGGGGTGGAGGAACACCGGGGAGCTGTTTTTT. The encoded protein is CASSSQDRGWRNTGELFF.

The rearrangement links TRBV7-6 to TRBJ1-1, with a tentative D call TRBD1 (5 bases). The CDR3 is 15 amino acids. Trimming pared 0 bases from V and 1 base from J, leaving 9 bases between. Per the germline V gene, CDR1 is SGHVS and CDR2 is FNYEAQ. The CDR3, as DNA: TGTGCCAGCAGCTTAGCGGCGGGGGGGAACACTGAAGCTTTCTTT. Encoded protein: CASSLAAGGNTEAFF.

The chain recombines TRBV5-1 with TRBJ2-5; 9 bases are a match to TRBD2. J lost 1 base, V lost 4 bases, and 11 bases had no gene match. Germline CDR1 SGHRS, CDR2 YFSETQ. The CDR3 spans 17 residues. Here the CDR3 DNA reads TGCGCCAGCAGCCTGGGGGGCAAAGCGGGGGGCCAAGAGACCCAGTACTTC. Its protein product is CASSLGGKAGGQETQYF.

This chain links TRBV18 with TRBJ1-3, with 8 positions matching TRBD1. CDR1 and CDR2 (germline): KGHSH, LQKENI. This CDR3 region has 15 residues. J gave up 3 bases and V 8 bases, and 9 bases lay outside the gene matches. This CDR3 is CASARGQGSGNTIYF. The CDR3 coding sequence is TGTGCCAGCGCAAGAGGACAGGGCAGTGGAAACACCATATATTTT. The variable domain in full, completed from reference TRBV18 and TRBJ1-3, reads NAGVMQNPRHLVRRRGQEARLRCSPMKGHSHVYWYRQLPEEGLKFMVYLQKENIIDESGMPKERFSAEFPKEGPSILRIQQVVRGDSAAYFCASARGQGSGNTIYFGEGSWLTVV.

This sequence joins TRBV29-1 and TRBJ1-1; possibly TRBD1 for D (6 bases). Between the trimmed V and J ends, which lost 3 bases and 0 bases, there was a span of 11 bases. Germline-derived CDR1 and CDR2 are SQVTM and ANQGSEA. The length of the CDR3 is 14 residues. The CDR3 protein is CSVDRGRMNTEAFF. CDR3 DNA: TGCAGCGTTGATAGGGGGAGAATGAACACTGAAGCTTTCTTT. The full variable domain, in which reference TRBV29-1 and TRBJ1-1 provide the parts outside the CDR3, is SAVISQKPSRDICQRGTSLTIQCQVDSQVTMMFWYRQQPGQSLTLIATANQGSEATYESGFVIDKFPISRPNLTFSTLTVSNMSPEDSSIYLCSVDRGRMNTEAFFGQGTRLTVV.

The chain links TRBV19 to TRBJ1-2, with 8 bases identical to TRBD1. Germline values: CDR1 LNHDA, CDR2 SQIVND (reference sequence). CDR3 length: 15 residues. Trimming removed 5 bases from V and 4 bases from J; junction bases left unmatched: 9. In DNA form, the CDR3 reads TGTGCCAGTAGTCCTCGGACAGGGCCAAGCTATGGCTACACCTTC. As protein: CASSPRTGPSYGYTF.

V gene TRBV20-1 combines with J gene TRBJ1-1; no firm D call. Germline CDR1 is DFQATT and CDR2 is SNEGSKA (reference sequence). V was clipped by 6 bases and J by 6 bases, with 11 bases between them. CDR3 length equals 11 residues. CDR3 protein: CSAHRAAEAFF. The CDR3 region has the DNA TGCAGTGCACACCGTGCGGCTGAAGCTTTCTTT.

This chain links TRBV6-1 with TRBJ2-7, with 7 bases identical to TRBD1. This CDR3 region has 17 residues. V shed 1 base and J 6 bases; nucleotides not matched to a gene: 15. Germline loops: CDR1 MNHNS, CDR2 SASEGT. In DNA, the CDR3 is TGTGCCAGCAGTGAAGGAACAAAAGGGGGCCGACTTGCCGAGCAGTACTTC. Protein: CASSEGTKGGRLAEQYF.

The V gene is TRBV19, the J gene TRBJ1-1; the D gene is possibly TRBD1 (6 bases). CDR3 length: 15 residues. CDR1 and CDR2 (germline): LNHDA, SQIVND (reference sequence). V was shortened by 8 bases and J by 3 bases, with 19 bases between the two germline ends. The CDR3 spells CASDPRRGADTEAFF. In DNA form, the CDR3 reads TGTGCCAGTGACCCGAGGCGGGGGGCGGACACTGAAGCTTTCTTT.

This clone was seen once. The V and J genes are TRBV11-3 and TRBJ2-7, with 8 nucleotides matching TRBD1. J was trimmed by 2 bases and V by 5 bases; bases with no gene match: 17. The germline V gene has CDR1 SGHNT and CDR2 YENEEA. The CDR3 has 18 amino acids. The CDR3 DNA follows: TGTGCCAGCAGCAGAACGGGACAGGTCCTGAGGTCGGCCTACGAGCAGTACGTC. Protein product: CASSRTGQVLRSAYEQYV.

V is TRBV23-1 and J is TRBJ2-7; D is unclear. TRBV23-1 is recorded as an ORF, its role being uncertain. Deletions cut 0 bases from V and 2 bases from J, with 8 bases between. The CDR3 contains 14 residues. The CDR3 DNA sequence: TGCGCCAGCAGTCAATCGAGGAAAACCTACGAGCAGTACGTC. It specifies CASSQSRKTYEQYV.